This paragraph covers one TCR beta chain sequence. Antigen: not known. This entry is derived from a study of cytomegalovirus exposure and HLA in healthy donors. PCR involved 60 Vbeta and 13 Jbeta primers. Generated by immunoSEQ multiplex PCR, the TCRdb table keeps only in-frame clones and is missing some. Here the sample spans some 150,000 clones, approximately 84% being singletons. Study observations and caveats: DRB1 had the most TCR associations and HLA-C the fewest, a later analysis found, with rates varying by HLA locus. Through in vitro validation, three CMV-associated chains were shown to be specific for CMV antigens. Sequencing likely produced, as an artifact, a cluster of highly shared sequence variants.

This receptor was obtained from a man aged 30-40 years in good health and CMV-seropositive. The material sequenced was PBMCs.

CDR3: CASSLGQGFGYEQYF. In DNA form, the CDR3 reads TGTGCCAGCAGCTTGGGGCAGGGTTTTGGCTACGAGCAGTACTTC. The rearrangement links TRBV6-5 to TRBJ2-5, with D possibly matching TRBD1 (5 bases). The DNA matches TRBJ2-7 better at its end, which makes the J call doubtful. From germline, CDR1 is MNHEY and CDR2 SVGAGI. This CDR3 has 15 amino acids.